What follows are 6 T cell receptor beta chains derived from one specimen sequenced in a study of blood T cell repertoires in COVID-19. Profiling relied on immunoSEQ multiplex PCR, and the TCRdb table lists in-frame clones only, not all of them. The table has approximately 300,000 clones, 80% to 85% seen once. Sample: peripheral blood. Source of these receptors: a person aged 70 to 79 with COVID-19, enrolled during active disease.

The chain couples TRBV6-6 to TRBJ2-1, with 11 bases fitting TRBD2. The CDR3 is 13 amino acids. V was pared by 5 bases and J by 9 bases, with 3 bases of the junction left unmatched. The germline CDR1 and CDR2 sequences are MNHNY and SVGAGI (reference sequence). CDR3 in amino acids: CASSQLAGVEQFF. CDR3 coding DNA: TGTGCCAGCAGTCAACTAGCGGGAGTTGAGCAGTTCTTC.

This rearrangement joins TRBV7-8 to TRBJ1-3; possible D gene TRBD1, 5 bases. Trimming pared 5 bases from V and 1 base from J, leaving 18 bases between. The CDR3 is 17 amino acids. The germline V gene encodes CDR1 SGHVS and CDR2 FQNEAQ. CDR3 coding DNA: TGTGCCAGCAGCGGAGGGGCAGGAAAGGGGTCTGGAAACACCATATATTTT. As protein: CASSGGAGKGSGNTIYF.

The chain links TRBV6-1 to TRBJ2-3, with a weak D call TRBD2 (6 bases). With 4 bases removed from V and 0 bases from J, the gap between germline ends came to 20 bases. From germline, CDR1 is MNHNS and CDR2 SASEGT. The length of the CDR3 is 18 residues. In DNA form, the CDR3 reads TGTGCCAGCAGTGGTTGGTCCGGCGGGACCTTCAGCACAGATACGCAGTATTTT. Protein product: CASSGWSGGTFSTDTQYF.

The rearrangement links TRBV7-2 to TRBJ2-1, with 14 bases lining up with TRBD2. J gave up 6 bases and V 3 bases, and 7 bases lay outside the gene matches. CDR3 length: 17 amino acids. From germline, CDR1 is SGHTA and CDR2 FQGNSA. CDR3 sequence reads: CASSFIPGLAGANEQFF. The CDR3 bases are TGTGCCAGCAGCTTCATTCCGGGACTAGCGGGAGCCAATGAGCAGTTCTTC.

This chain uses TRBV11-2 with TRBJ2-7, with 7 nucleotides matching TRBD1. There are 16 residues in the CDR3. V lost 1 base, J lost 2 bases, and 8 bases stayed unmatched. Germline CDR1 SGHAT, CDR2 FQNNGV. The CDR3 here is CASSLVRGTITYEQYF. CDR3 DNA sequence: TGTGCCAGCAGCTTAGTCAGGGGGACAATCACCTACGAGCAGTACTTC.

This clone was detected only once. The chain is built from TRBV29-1 and TRBJ2-1; TRBD2 agrees at 13 bases. Germline CDR1 reads SQVTM; CDR2 reads ANQGSEA. The CDR3 extends over 18 amino acids. J lost 2 bases, V lost 5 bases, and 12 bases had no gene match. The CDR3 coding sequence is TGCAGCGTTCGAGCCCCACTAGCGGGGGGGCTACCCTACAATGAGCAGTTCTTC. Translated, it gives CSVRAPLAGGLPYNEQFF.